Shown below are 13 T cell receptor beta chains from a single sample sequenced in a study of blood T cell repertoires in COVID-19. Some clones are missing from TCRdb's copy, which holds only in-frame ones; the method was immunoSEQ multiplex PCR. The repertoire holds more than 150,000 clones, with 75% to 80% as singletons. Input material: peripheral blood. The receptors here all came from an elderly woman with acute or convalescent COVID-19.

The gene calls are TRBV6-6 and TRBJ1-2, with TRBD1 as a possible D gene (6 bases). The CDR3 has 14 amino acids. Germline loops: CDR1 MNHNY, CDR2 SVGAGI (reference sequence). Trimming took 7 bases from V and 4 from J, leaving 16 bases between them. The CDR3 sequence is CASTDPTGTYGYTF. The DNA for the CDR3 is TGTGCCAGCACCGACCCCACAGGGACCTATGGCTACACCTTC.

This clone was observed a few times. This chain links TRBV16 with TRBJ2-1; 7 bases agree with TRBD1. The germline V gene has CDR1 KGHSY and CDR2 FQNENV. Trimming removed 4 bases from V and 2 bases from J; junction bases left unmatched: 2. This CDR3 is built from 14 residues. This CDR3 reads CASSPQGTYNEQFF. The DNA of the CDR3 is TGTGCCAGCAGCCCACAGGGGACCTACAATGAGCAGTTCTTC.

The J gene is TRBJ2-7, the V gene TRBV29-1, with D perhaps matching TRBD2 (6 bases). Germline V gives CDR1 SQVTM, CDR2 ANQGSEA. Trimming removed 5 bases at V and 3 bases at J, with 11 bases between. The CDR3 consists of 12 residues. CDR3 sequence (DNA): TGCAGCGTTTCCGGACTACTCTACGAGCAGTACTTC. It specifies CSVSGLLYEQYF.

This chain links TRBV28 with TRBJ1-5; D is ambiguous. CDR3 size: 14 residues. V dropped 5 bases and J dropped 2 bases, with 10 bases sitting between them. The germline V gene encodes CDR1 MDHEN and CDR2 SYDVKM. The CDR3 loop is CASSPRRGNQPQHF. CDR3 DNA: TGTGCCAGCAGTCCACGCCGGGGCAATCAGCCCCAGCATTTT.

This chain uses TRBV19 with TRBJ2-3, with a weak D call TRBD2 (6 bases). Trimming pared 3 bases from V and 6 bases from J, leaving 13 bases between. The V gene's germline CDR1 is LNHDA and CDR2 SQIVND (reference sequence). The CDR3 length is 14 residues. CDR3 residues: CASSIRLGLDTQYF. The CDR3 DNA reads TGTGCCAGTAGTATTAGACTAGGGCTGGATACGCAGTATTTT. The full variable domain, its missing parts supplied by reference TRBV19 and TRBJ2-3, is DGGITQSPKYLFRKEGQNVTLSCEQNLNHDAMYWYRQDPGQGLRLIYYSQIVNDFQKGDIAEGYSVSREKKESFPLTVTSAQKNPTAFYLCASSIRLGLDTQYFGPGTRLTVL.

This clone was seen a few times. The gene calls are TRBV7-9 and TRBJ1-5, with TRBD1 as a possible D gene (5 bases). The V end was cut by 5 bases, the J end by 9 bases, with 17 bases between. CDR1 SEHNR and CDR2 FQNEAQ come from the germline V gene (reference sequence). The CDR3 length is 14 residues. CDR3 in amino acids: CASSPDSSKGPQHF. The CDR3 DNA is TGTGCCAGCAGCCCCGACAGCAGCAAAGGGCCCCAGCATTTT.

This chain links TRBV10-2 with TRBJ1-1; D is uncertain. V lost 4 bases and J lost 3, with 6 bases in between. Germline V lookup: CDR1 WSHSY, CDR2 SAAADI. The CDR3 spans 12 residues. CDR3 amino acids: CASSGAYTEAFF. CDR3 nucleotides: TGCGCCAGCAGTGGGGCTTACACTGAAGCTTTCTTT.

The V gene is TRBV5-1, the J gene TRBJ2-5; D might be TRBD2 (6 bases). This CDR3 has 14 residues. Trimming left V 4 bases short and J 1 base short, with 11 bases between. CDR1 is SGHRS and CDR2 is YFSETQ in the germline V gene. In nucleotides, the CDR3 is TGCGCCAGCAGCATCGGGAGCCTCCAAGAGACCCAGTACTTC. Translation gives CASSIGSLQETQYF.

The CDR3 region is CASSRTSGEYEQYF. In DNA, the CDR3 is TGTGCCAGCAGCCGGACTAGCGGAGAATACGAGCAGTACTTC. The chain is built from TRBV7-2 and TRBJ2-7; 10 bases line up with TRBD2. This CDR3 region has 14 residues. Germline lookup yields CDR1 SGHTA and CDR2 FQGNSA. The trim removed 5 bases at V and 4 bases at J, leaving 5 bases unmatched. The full variable domain, rest sourced from reference TRBV7-2 and TRBJ2-7, is GAGVSQSPSNKVTEKGKDVELRCDPISGHTALYWYRQSLGQGLEFLIYFQGNSAPDKSGLPSDRFSAERTGGSVSTLTIQRTQQEDSAVYLCASSRTSGEYEQYFGPGTRLTVT.

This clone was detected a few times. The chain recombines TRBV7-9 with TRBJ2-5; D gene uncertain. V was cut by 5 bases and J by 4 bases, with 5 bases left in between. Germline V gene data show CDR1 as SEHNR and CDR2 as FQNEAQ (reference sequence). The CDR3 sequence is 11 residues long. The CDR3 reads CASSRLETQYF. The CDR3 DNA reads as TGTGCCAGCAGCAGACTAGAGACCCAGTACTTC.

The CDR3 protein is CASSLASGSGMGEAFF. DNA of the CDR3: TGCGCCAGCAGCTTGGCCTCGGGTTCGGGGATGGGGGAAGCTTTCTTT. V gene TRBV5-1 combines with J gene TRBJ1-1, with D hard to call. V was clipped by 0 bases and J by 8 bases, with 20 bases between them. The germline V gene encodes CDR1 SGHRS and CDR2 YFSETQ. The CDR3 has 16 amino acids.

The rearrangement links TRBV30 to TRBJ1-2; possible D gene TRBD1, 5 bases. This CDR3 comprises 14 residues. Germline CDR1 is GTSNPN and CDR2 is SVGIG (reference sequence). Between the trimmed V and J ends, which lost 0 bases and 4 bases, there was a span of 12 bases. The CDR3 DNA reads TGTGCCTGGAGTGTCGGGGGGTTACGCTATGGCTACACCTTC. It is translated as CAWSVGGLRYGYTF.

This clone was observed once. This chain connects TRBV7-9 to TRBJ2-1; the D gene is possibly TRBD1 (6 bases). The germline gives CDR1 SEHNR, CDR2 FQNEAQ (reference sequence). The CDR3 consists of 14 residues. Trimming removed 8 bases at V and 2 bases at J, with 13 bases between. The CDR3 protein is CASRGGGAYNEQFF. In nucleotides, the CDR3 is TGTGCCAGCCGAGGGGGTGGGGCCTACAATGAGCAGTTCTTC.